This T cell receptor beta chain was found in a study of T-cell reconstitution after alpha-beta-depleted transplantation in children. A library of TCRbeta sequences, prepared with unique molecular identifiers, was generated. TCRdb itself ran the PCR reads through MiXCR, one entry per CDR3 protein. The profile shows 700,000 or so distinct CDR3 sequences, 13% of them singletons. The V end was cut by 2 bases, the J end by 4 bases, with 9 bases between. CDR1 SGHRS and CDR2 YFSETQ come from the germline V gene. The CDR3 is 13 amino acids. This clonotype was detected many times. The gene calls are TRBV5-1 and TRBJ2-5; D gene ambiguous. The TCR sequence derives from a girl between 2 and 10 years old with congenital amegakaryocytic thrombocytopenia, due to receive a stem cell transplant. Sequencing was performed on PBMCs, taken before TCRalphabeta/CD19-depleted stem cell transplant. This chain's CDR3 is CASSLKFRETQYF. The CDR3, as DNA: TGCGCCAGCAGCTTAAAGTTTCGAGAGACCCAGTACTTC.